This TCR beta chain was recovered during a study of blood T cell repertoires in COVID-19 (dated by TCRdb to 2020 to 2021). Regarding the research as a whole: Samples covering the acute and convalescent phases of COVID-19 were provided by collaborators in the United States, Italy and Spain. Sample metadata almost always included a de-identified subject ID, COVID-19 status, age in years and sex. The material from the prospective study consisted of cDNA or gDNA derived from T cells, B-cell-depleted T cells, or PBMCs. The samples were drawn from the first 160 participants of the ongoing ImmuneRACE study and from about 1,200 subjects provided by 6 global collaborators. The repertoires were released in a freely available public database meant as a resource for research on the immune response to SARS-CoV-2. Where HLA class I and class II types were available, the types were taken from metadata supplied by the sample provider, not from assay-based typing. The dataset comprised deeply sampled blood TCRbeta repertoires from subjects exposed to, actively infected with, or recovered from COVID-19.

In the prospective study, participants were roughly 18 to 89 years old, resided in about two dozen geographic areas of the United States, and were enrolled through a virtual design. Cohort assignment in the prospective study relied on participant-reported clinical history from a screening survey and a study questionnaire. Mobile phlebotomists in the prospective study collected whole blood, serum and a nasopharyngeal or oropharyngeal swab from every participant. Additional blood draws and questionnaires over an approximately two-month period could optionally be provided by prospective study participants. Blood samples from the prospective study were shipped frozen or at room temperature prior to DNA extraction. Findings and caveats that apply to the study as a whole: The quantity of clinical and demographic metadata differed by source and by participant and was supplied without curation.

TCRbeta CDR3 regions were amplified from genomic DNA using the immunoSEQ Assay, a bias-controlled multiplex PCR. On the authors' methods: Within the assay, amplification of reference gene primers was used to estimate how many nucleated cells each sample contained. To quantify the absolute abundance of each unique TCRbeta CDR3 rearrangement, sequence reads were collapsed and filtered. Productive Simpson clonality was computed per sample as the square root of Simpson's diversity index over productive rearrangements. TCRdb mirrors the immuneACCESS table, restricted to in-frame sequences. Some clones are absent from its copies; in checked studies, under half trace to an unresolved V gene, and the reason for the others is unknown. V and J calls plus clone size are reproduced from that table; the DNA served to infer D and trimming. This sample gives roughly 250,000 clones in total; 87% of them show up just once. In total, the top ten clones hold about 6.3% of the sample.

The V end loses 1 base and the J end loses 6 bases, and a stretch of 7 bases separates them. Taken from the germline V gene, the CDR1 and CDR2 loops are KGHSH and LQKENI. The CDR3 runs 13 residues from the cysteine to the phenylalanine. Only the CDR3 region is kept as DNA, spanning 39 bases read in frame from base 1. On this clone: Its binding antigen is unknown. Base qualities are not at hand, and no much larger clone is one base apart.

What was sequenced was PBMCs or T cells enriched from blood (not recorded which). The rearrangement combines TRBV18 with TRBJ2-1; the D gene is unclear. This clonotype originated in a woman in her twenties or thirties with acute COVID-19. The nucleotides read TGTGCCAGCTCACCACGGCTTTTCAATGAGCAGTTCTTC. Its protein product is CASSPRLFNEQFF.